This TCR beta chain appears in the sequencing data of a study of PD-1 blockade in classical Hodgkin lymphoma. The study's findings and limits: A reduction in baseline TCR diversity was reportedly seen in newly diagnosed patients relative to healthy donors. Repertoire differences lack defined causes, possibly disease activity or prior therapy. Complete responders matched newly diagnosed patients in baseline diversity.

Note on this clone: The antigen is not known.

Only in-frame clones appear in the TCRdb table, and some are missing; sequencing was by immunoSEQ multiplex PCR. This table holds approximately 30,000 clones, roughly 80% found once. Brentuximab vedotin exposure varied among the patients, all of whom had relapsed after autologous stem cell transplantation. Researchers report purifying CD4+ T cells from thawed PBMCs by magnetic negative selection. Sequenced material: CD4+ T cells from blood, taken at baseline. This TCR derives from a human donor with classical Hodgkin lymphoma.

This CDR3 reads CASSSRAGENIEQFF. The DNA for the CDR3 is TGTGCCAGCAGCAGTAGGGCGGGGGAAAACATTGAGCAGTTCTTC. This chain connects TRBV7-2 to TRBJ2-1, with TRBD2 matching 7 bases. J lost 9 bases, V lost 5 bases, and 13 bases had no gene match. The germline V gene encodes CDR1 SGHTA and CDR2 FQGNSA. The CDR3 loop spans 15 amino acids.